The rows below give T cell receptor beta chains drawn from one sample of a study of T-cell reconstitution after alpha-beta-depleted transplantation in children. A single record per CDR3 protein comes from TCRdb applying MiXCR to the PCR reads. Of approximately 640,000 distinct CDR3 sequences in the sample, 15% to 20% are singletons; the top ten hold 1.1%. The sample consisted of PBMCs from the stem cell graft donor, taken from the stem cell graft. The receptor source for this set is a human donor who donated a stem cell graft to a child with acute myeloid leukemia. Both conserved end residues are part of each CDR3. Each record gives: D gene, clone size, V gene, J gene, CDR3 protein, CDR3 DNA. D genes are given only for firm matches. The size field is filled for only some rows; it gives once, few, many or a size class.

>TRBD1|few|TRBV13|TRBJ1-6
CASSPIHRGGSPLHF
TGTGCCAGCAGTCCCATACACAGGGGTGGTTCACCCCTCCACTTT
>TRBD2|few|TRBV20-1|TRBJ2-1
CSASSREAASYNEQFF
TGCAGTGCTAGTTCTCGGGAGGCCGCATCCTACAATGAGCAGTTCTTC
>TRBD2|many|TRBV20-1|TRBJ2-3
CSASSLRLAGRTDTQYF
TGCAGTGCTTCCTCCCTTAGACTAGCGGGGCGCACAGATACGCAGTATTTT
>TRBD2|NA|TRBV20-1|TRBJ2-2
CSALGVSGGTGELFF
TGCAGTGCTCTAGGGGTCAGCGGGGGAACCGGGGAGCTGTTTTTT
>NA|NA|TRBV7-3|TRBJ2-3
CASSFEWPDTQYF
TGTGCCAGCAGCTTCGAGTGGCCAGATACGCAGTATTTT
>NA|many|TRBV20-1|TRBJ1-3
CSARKETRNTIYF
TGCAGTGCTCGGAAGGAGACGAGAAACACCATATATTTT
>NA|many|TRBV7-8|TRBJ2-5
CASSYYGEETQYF
TGTGCCAGCAGCTACTACGGGGAAGAGACCCAGTACTTC
>TRBD1|few|TRBV6-2/TRBV6-3|TRBJ2-1
CASSSGTVYNEQFF
TGTGCCAGCAGTTCCGGGACAGTCTACAATGAGCAGTTCTTC
>TRBD1|few|TRBV28|TRBJ2-1
CASLSRGLEQFF
TGTGCCAGCTTAAGTAGGGGGCTCGAGCAGTTCTTC
>NA|NA|TRBV3-1|TRBJ2-3
CASSHADTQYF
TGTGCCAGCAGCCATGCAGATACGCAGTATTTT
>TRBD2|few|TRBV7-9|TRBJ2-1
CASSPWTSGEGNEQFF
TGTGCCAGCAGCCCATGGACTAGCGGGGAGGGGAATGAGCAGTTCTTC
>NA|NA|TRBV20-1|TRBJ2-7
CSARGNKAGKYEQYF
TGCAGTGCTAGAGGCAATAAGGCAGGAAAATACGAGCAGTACTTC
>NA|few|TRBV20-1|TRBJ1-2
CSAGPQGTSNLDYGYTF
TGCAGTGCTGGCCCCCAGGGCACCTCGAATCTGGACTATGGCTACACCTTC
>NA|many|TRBV12-3/TRBV12-4|TRBJ1-1
CASSSSGVLPLMNTEAFF
TGTGCCAGCAGTTCGTCAGGGGTCCTACCGCTTATGAACACTGAAGCTTTCTTT
>TRBD2|NA|TRBV12-3/TRBV12-4|TRBJ2-7
CASSFTGGPREQYF
TGTGCCAGCAGTTTTACGGGGGGGCCGCGCGAGCAGTACTTC
>TRBD1|NA|TRBV20-1|TRBJ1-5
CSASSRQGTQPQHF
TGCAGTGCTAGCTCCCGACAGGGGACTCAGCCCCAGCATTTT
>NA|NA|TRBV29-1|TRBJ2-5
CSALRDVAETQYF
TGCAGCGCTCTCCGGGACGTTGCAGAGACCCAGTACTTC
>NA|NA|TRBV20-1|TRBJ1-1
CSTRGPLNTEAFF
TGCAGTACCCGTGGGCCACTGAACACTGAAGCTTTCTTT
>TRBD1|few|TRBV9|TRBJ1-4
CASSVAGGYEKLFF
TGTGCCAGCAGCGTTGCAGGGGGATATGAAAAACTGTTTTTT
>NA|NA|TRBV3-1|TRBJ2-7
CASSQIPRDTYEQYF
TGTGCCAGCAGCCAAATACCCAGGGACACCTACGAGCAGTACTTC
>NA|NA|TRBV18|TRBJ2-2
CATRQDTGELFF
TGTGCCACAAGACAGGACACCGGGGAGCTGTTTTTT
>NA|many|TRBV29-1|TRBJ2-5
CSVEGDLQGRETQYF
TGCAGCGTTGAAGGCGATCTACAGGGAAGGGAGACCCAGTACTTC
>TRBD1|few|TRBV20-1|TRBJ1-1
CSAGTTGDLKNTEAFF
TGCAGTGCTGGTACGACAGGGGATTTAAAGAACACTGAAGCTTTCTTT
>TRBD2|NA|TRBV29-1|TRBJ2-3
CSVEALGLAGTDTQYF
TGCAGCGTTGAAGCGCTCGGGCTAGCGGGCACAGATACGCAGTATTTT
>NA|few|TRBV13|TRBJ1-2
CASSSQGRRHGYTF
TGTGCCAGCAGCTCACAGGGAAGAAGGCATGGCTACACCTTC
>NA|NA|TRBV6-1|TRBJ1-1
CASRSTEQTMNTEAFF
TGTGCCAGCAGATCGACAGAACAGACAATGAACACTGAAGCTTTCTTT
>NA|NA|TRBV6-2/TRBV6-3|TRBJ1-4
CASSYGRSPNEKLFF
TGTGCCAGCAGTTACGGGAGATCGCCTAATGAAAAACTGTTTTTT